This T cell receptor (beta chain) derives from a study of patients and donors after allogeneic stem cell transplantation (dated by TCRdb to the early 2020s). Details on this clonotype: Its antigen is unknown. No much larger clone exists at a distance of one base, and base qualities are not known.

Library construction relied on RT-PCR. Instrument on record: NextSeq 550. The raw public reads went through TCRdb reprocessing: fastp at Q25, MiXCR clone calling, in-frame beta chains kept. Each record represents a unique CDR3 protein, reported with the most common genes and DNA among its rows. The sample table holds about a million distinct CDR3 sequences, of which roughly 18% were seen once. Clones ranked in the top ten supply approximately 5.9% of the sample. This clonotype was obtained from a human donor who was either an allogeneic HSCT recipient or a stem cell or donor lymphocyte infusion donor (not recorded which). It is not recorded whose cells these are; they may come from a transplant donor. Material for sequencing was blood, either unsorted or a sorted T cell fraction (not recorded which).

The DNA reads TGTGCCACTTCCCCCCCTAGGGCGATTGGCAATGAGCAGTTCTTC. Its protein reads: CATSPPRAIGNEQFF. Rearrangement joined TRBV24-1 to TRBJ2-1, with no D gene named confidently. The germline V gene encodes CDR1 KGHDR and CDR2 SFDVKD. V is shortened by 10 bases, J by 6 bases, and the region joining them spans 21 bases. The CDR3 covers 15 residues, taking in both the cysteine and the phenylalanine. The CDR3 DNA has 45 bases and is translated from base 1.